The 10 T cell receptor beta chains below were found in one sample sequenced in a study of shared clonotypes between healthy human individuals. Sequencing used immunoSEQ multiplex PCR; TCRdb keeps in-frame clones, though not all of them. The data hold roughly 1,800,000 clones, with over 85% observed a single time. Naive CD8 cells lacked CD45RO, underwent positive selection for CCR7 and left out terminally differentiated effector memory CD45RA+ cells. The sequencing input was naive CD8+ T cells sorted from blood. The receptors come from a man younger than 35 in good health.

This clone was observed a few times. Within the sample, other DNA sequences also encode this same CDR3. The V gene is TRBV5-6, the J gene TRBJ2-7, with 7 positions matching TRBD1. The CDR3 covers 13 residues. The germline CDR1 and CDR2 sequences are SGHDT and YYEEEE. V was clipped by 4 bases and J by 1 base; unmatched bases: 2. The CDR3 sequence is CASSLGQSYEQYF. CDR3 nucleotides: TGTGCCAGCAGCCTGGGACAGTCCTACGAGCAGTACTTC.

This clone was counted a single time. V usage is TRBV14 and J usage is TRBJ1-6; the D gene is possibly TRBD1 (5 bases). This CDR3 is 15 amino acids long. Trimming took 3 bases from V and 7 from J, leaving 13 bases between them. CDR1 is SGHDN and CDR2 is FVKESK in the germline V gene. CDR3 residues: CASSQFRDGNSPLHF. The CDR3 nucleotides read TGTGCCAGCAGCCAGTTCCGGGACGGCAATTCACCCCTCCACTTT.

The rearrangement joins TRBV6-6 to TRBJ2-7; perhaps TRBD2 as D (6 bases). CDR1 MNHNY and CDR2 SVGAGI come from the germline V gene (reference sequence). With 0 bases removed from V and 7 bases from J, the gap between germline ends came to 13 bases. This CDR3 contains 14 residues. The CDR3 DNA follows: TGTGCCAGCAGTTACTCGGGACTCGCGCTTGAGCAGTACTTC. As protein: CASSYSGLALEQYF.

CDR3 sequence (DNA): TGTGCCATCAACGTCGGGGATTCTGGAAACACCATATATTTT. Encoded protein: CAINVGDSGNTIYF. V and J are TRBV10-3 and TRBJ1-3; D gene ambiguous. From germline, CDR1 is ENHRY and CDR2 SYGVKD. Trimming took off 7 bases at V and 1 base at J, with 11 bases between the two ends. The CDR3 has 14 residues.

This clone was seen a single time. J is TRBJ2-7 and V is TRBV27; 7 nucleotides align to TRBD1. The germline CDR1 and CDR2 sequences are MNHEY and SMNVEV (reference sequence). V was pared by 4 bases and J by 4 bases, with 7 bases of the junction left unmatched. CDR3 length equals 14 residues. The CDR3 coding sequence is TGTGCCAGCAGTTGGGGACAGAGCGGATACGAGCAGTACTTC. This translates into CASSWGQSGYEQYF.

The V gene is TRBV10-3, the J gene TRBJ2-2; D is undetermined. The V end lost 9 bases, the J end lost 0 bases, and 17 bases lay between the germline ends. Germline V lookup: CDR1 ENHRY, CDR2 SYGVKD. This CDR3 spans 16 amino acids. CDR3 sequence reads: CAILANTTANTGELFF. CDR3 in DNA: TGTGCCATTCTGGCAAACACCACCGCGAACACCGGGGAGCTGTTTTTT.

V usage is TRBV10-3 and J usage is TRBJ2-3; a weak D match, TRBD1 (5 bases). The CDR3 extends over 17 amino acids. V was cut by 0 bases and J by 2 bases, with 15 bases left in between. Per germline, CDR1 ENHRY and CDR2 SYGVKD. This CDR3 is CAISESRDSQFTDTQYF. The CDR3 nucleotides read TGTGCCATCAGTGAGTCCCGCGACAGTCAATTCACAGATACGCAGTATTTT.

J is TRBJ1-1 and V is TRBV6-4; D is uncertain. V lost 0 bases to trimming and J lost 4 bases, with 6 bases between them. The germline V gene has CDR1 MRHNA and CDR2 SNTAGT. This CDR3 is built from 13 residues. CDR3 bases: TGTGCCAGCAGTGACTCATTCGGCACTGAAGCTTTCTTT. This gives the protein CASSDSFGTEAFF.

This chain links TRBV30 with TRBJ2-3; 12 nucleotides match TRBD2. Trimming took 2 bases from V and 0 from J; bases not matched to a gene: 6. The CDR3 is 17 residues long. Germline loops: CDR1 GTSNPN, CDR2 SVGIG (reference sequence). In DNA, the CDR3 is TGTGCCTGGAGTCTAACTAGCGGGGGGTCTAGCACAGATACGCAGTATTTT. This codes for CAWSLTSGGSSTDTQYF.

The table lists this clone with a few counts. The chain employs TRBV9 and TRBJ2-5, with a weak D call TRBD2 (5 bases). The V gene lost 2 bases and the J gene lost 5 bases, with 13 bases spanning the gap. The length of the CDR3 is 14 residues. The germline V gene has CDR1 SGDLS and CDR2 YYNGEE. The chain's CDR3 is CASSVYSGGETQYF. CDR3 sequence (DNA): TGTGCCAGCAGCGTTTACTCCGGCGGGGAGACCCAGTACTTC.